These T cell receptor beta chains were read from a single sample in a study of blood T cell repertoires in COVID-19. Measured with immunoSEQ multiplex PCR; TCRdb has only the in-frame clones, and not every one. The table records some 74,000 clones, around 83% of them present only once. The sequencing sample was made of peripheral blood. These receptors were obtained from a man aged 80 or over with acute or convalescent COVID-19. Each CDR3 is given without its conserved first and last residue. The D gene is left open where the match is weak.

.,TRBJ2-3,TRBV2,ASSDQGSSTDTQY
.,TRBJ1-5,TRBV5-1,ASSLGEGNQPQH
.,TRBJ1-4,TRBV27,ASSLGRRPATNEKLF
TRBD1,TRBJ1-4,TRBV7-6,ASSPGQGHEKLF
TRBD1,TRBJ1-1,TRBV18,ASSPQQGAVPTEAF
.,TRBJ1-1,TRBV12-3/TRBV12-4,ASSKGEGEAF
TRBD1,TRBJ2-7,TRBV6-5,ASLSGTGYEQY
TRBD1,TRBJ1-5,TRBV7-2,ASSPGTGGVGQPQH
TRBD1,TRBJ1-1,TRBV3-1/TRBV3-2,ASSQGPTGTGAEAF
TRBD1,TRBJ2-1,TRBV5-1,ASSPGGTGGYNEQF
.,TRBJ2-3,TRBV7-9,ASSYEVVTQY
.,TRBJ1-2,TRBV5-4,ASSATGYGYT
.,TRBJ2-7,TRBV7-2,ASSAYSYEQY
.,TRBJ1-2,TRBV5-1,ASSPEPGKYGYT
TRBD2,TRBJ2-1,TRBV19,ASSIDRLAGGYNEQF
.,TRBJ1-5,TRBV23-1,ASSQSEGVTQPQH
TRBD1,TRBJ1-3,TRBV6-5,ASTGQGYNTIY
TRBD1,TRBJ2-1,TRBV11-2,ASSLTGIVNNEQF
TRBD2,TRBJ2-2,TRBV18,ASSPDGGNTGELF
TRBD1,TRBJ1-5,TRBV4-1,ASSQGTGSYQPQH
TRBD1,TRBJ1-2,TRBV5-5,ASSVTGGAYGYT
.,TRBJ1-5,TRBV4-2,ASSQEWTGENQPQH
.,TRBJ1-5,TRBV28,ASSPNTGNQPQH
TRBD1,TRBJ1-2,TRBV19,ASSRQTGGDGYT